This TCR beta chain is from a study of T-cell reconstitution after alpha-beta-depleted transplantation in children. Study-level findings and limits: Alpha-beta T cells present about two months after transplant were reported to originate from several hundred expanded graft clones. Some patients' high day-60 TCRbeta diversity was traced to surviving recipient T cells and thymic progenitors. When one year had passed after transplant, most T-cell counts and diversity came from newly produced T cells.

Germline V gene sequence: CDR1 SNHLY, CDR2 FYNNEI. The V gene end was trimmed by 5 bases and the J gene end by 7 bases; junction bases not matched to a gene: 8. CDR3 length: 13 residues. The TCRbeta library was prepared with unique molecular identifiers. TCRdb processed the PCR reads anew with MiXCR; each CDR3 protein has one entry. The table has around 270,000 distinct CDR3 sequences, roughly 7.8% seen once. This clonotype was detected many times. What it binds is unknown. The V gene is TRBV2, the J gene TRBJ2-7; 7 bases match TRBD1. The sequences come from peripheral blood, collected 360 days after TCRalphabeta/CD19-depleted stem cell transplant. The origin of this receptor is a female patient aged 2-9 years who had a stem cell transplant for Fanconi anemia, so the T cells may come from the graft donor. Written as DNA, the CDR3 is TGTGCCAGCAGTCGGGACAGCCCGGGGGAGCAGTACTTC. Translating gives CASSRDSPGEQYF.